The rows below give T cell receptor beta chains drawn from one sample of a study of blood T cell repertoires in COVID-19. TCRdb's table, derived via immunoSEQ multiplex PCR, lists solely in-frame clones and lacks some. The sample contains roughly 200,000 clones, approximately 90% of which appear only once. The source material was peripheral blood. The receptors derive from a woman aged 45-60 years with COVID-19, enrolled during active disease. Each CDR3 is given with its conserved first and last residue. The D gene is left open where the match is weak. Only part of the rows carry a size: once, few, many, or a class if the clone is expanded.

D,V,size,J,DNA,CDR3
TRBD1,TRBV7-9,-,TRBJ2-7,TGTGCCAGCAGCTCGGAGACAGGGGCTACATACGAGCAGTACTTC,CASSSETGATYEQYF
-,TRBV12-5,-,TRBJ1-5,TGTGCTAGTGCCATAGGGGTTTCGAGCAATCAGCCCCAGCATTTT,CASAIGVSSNQPQHF
TRBD1,TRBV19,once,TRBJ1-5,TGTGCCAGTACCATAGGACAGGGGAATAGCAATCAGCCCCAGCATTTT,CASTIGQGNSNQPQHF
-,TRBV5-6,-,TRBJ1-2,TGTGCCAGCAGCTTGGAGGAGGGGCGGTTTCTCAACTATGGCTACACCTTC,CASSLEEGRFLNYGYTF
TRBD1,TRBV5-1,-,TRBJ2-2,TGCGCCAGCAGCGTGGACAGGGTAACCGGGGAGCTGTTTTTT,CASSVDRVTGELFF
-,TRBV27,-,TRBJ2-3,TGTGCCAGCGGGAACAGGGTAATCACAGATACGCAGTATTTT,CASGNRVITDTQYF
TRBD1,TRBV6-1,-,TRBJ1-5,TGTGCCAGCAGTGTTGGGACAGGGAGCTGGGGTAAGAGCAATCAGCCCCAGCATTTT,CASSVGTGSWGKSNQPQHF
-,TRBV18,-,TRBJ1-1,TGTGCCAGCTCACCAGGGGGGGCTAGGACTGAAGCTTTCTTT,CASSPGGARTEAFF
TRBD1,TRBV18,-,TRBJ1-2,TGTGCCAGCTCATCGACTCTTGGACAGGGGGGAGCTAACTATGGCTACACCTTC,CASSSTLGQGGANYGYTF
TRBD2,TRBV5-4,once,TRBJ2-2,TGTGCCAGCAGACGTAGCGGGGGGGCCGGGGAGCTGTTTTTT,CASRRSGGAGELFF
TRBD2,TRBV19,-,TRBJ2-2,TGTGCCAGTAGTGGCGTGGCGGGGGGGCCCGGGGAGCTGTTTTTT,CASSGVAGGPGELFF
-,TRBV18,few,TRBJ2-2,TGTGCCAGTGCTGGACAGCCTAACACCGGGGAGCTGTTTTTT,CASAGQPNTGELFF
TRBD1,TRBV6-5,-,TRBJ1-2,TGTGCCAGCAGCCCACAGGGGGCCCGTTATGGCTACACCTTC,CASSPQGARYGYTF
TRBD1,TRBV9,-,TRBJ2-3,TGTGCCAGCAGCGTTTCAGGACAGGGTAGCACAGATACGCAGTATTTT,CASSVSGQGSTDTQYF
-,TRBV7-3,-,TRBJ2-4,TGTGCCAGCAGCTCCTCCAGCCGGGGTGAAAACATTCAGTACTTC,CASSSSSRGENIQYF
TRBD1,TRBV2,-,TRBJ1-6,TGTGCCAGCAACGATTACAGGGGGCGGGATTCACCCCTCCACTTT,CASNDYRGRDSPLHF
-,TRBV28,-,TRBJ1-1,TGTGCCAGCCTCCGTAAGGGGATCTTCTTCACTGAAGCTTTCTTT,CASLRKGIFFTEAFF
-,TRBV30,-,TRBJ2-2,TGTGCCTGGAGTGTAGGACGAACGGGGGGCCGAACCGGGGAGCTGTTTTTT,CAWSVGRTGGRTGELFF
TRBD1,TRBV18,-,TRBJ2-5,TGTGCCAGCCAGGGACAGGGACAAGAGACCCAGTACTTC,CASQGQGQETQYF
TRBD1,TRBV9,-,TRBJ2-2,TGTGCCAGCAACGAACCCCGGGACAGGACAAACACCGGGGAGCTGTTTTTT,CASNEPRDRTNTGELFF
TRBD2,TRBV3-1/TRBV3-2,-,TRBJ2-1,TGTGCCAGCAGCCAAGGCTCATGGGCTAGCGGGGTTCTTAATGAGCAGTTCTTC,CASSQGSWASGVLNEQFF
-,TRBV7-2,-,TRBJ1-3,TGTGCCAGCAGCTTAGGGGGAGGGGGAAACACCATATATTTT,CASSLGGGGNTIYF
TRBD1,TRBV27,-,TRBJ2-1,TGTGCCAGCAGTTTCTTGACAGGGTACAATGAGCAGTTCTTC,CASSFLTGYNEQFF
-,TRBV10-1,-,TRBJ1-1,TGCGCCAGCAGTGAGTATCCGGGCACTGAAGCTTTCTTT,CASSEYPGTEAFF
-,TRBV12-1,many,TRBJ1-5,TGTGCCAGCAGCCAACTTCGTTTTTTT,CASSQLRFF
TRBD1,TRBV28,-,TRBJ1-1,TGTGCCAGCAGGCCACAGGGGGAAACTGAAGCTTTCTTT,CASRPQGETEAFF
-,TRBV5-4,-,TRBJ1-2,TGTGCCAGCAGCTTAAGGGGCGGCTATGGCTACACCTTC,CASSLRGGYGYTF
TRBD1,TRBV6-5,-,TRBJ2-2,TGTGCCACCAATCGGGACAGAAACACCGGGGAGCTGTTTTTT,CATNRDRNTGELFF
TRBD1,TRBV7-9,once,TRBJ1-3,TGTGCCAGCAGCTCAGGGGGCTCTGGAAACACCATATATTTT,CASSSGGSGNTIYF
-,TRBV11-2,-,TRBJ2-1,TGTGCCAGCAGCTCATTAAGGGACTTGGGTGAGCAGTTCTTC,CASSSLRDLGEQFF
TRBD1,TRBV10-2,few,TRBJ1-1,TGCGCCAGCAGGGGACAGGGGGCTGGAACTGAAGCTTTCTTT,CASRGQGAGTEAFF
TRBD2,TRBV2,once,TRBJ2-5,TGTGCCAGCGGGGGACTAGCGATCGAGACCCAGTACTTC,CASGGLAIETQYF
TRBD1,TRBV5-1,-,TRBJ1-5,TGCGCCAGCAGCTTAGGGACAGAACAGCCCCAGCATTTT,CASSLGTEQPQHF
TRBD2,TRBV27,-,TRBJ2-3,TGTGCCAGCAGTTTAGCGGGGGGCGTTGATACGCAGTATTTT,CASSLAGGVDTQYF
TRBD1,TRBV19,-,TRBJ2-7,TGTGCCAGTTCTCAACAGGGGGCTGTGAACGAGCAGTACTTC,CASSQQGAVNEQYF
TRBD2,TRBV11-3,-,TRBJ2-2,TGTGCCAGCAGCTTACAACTAGCGGGGACGAACACCGGGGAGCTGTTTTTT,CASSLQLAGTNTGELFF
-,TRBV10-3,-,TRBJ1-5,TGTGCCATCAGCGCTAACAATCAGCCCCAGCATTTT,CAISANNQPQHF
TRBD1,TRBV30,-,TRBJ1-2,TGTGCCTGGGGTAGGACAGGGAAGACTGGCTACACCTTC,CAWGRTGKTGYTF
-,TRBV12-3/TRBV12-4,few,TRBJ1-1,TGTGCCAGCAGTCTACCGCTGCGTGAAGCTTTCTTT,CASSLPLREAFF
-,TRBV5-6,-,TRBJ1-5,TGTGCCAGCACCCGGCGGGGGGGTAGCAATCAGCCCCAGCATTTT,CASTRRGGSNQPQHF
-,TRBV28,-,TRBJ2-4,TGTGCCAGCAGCCATAGCGATTGGGGCAAAAACATTCAGTACTTC,CASSHSDWGKNIQYF
-,TRBV3-1/TRBV3-2,-,TRBJ1-3,TGTGCCAGCAGCCAAAGCGACGGGGATGGAAACACCATATATTTT,CASSQSDGDGNTIYF
TRBD1,TRBV6-6,-,TRBJ1-5,TGTGCCAGCAGGCTCTCGGGACAGGGACAGCCCCAGCATTTT,CASRLSGQGQPQHF
-,TRBV5-4,-,TRBJ1-1,TGTGCCAGCAGCTTGGTGCGGCACACTGAAGCTTTCTTT,CASSLVRHTEAFF
TRBD2,TRBV27,-,TRBJ2-1,TGTGCCAGCAGTTTAGGAATCGGGAGCGGGGGGATGAATGAGCAGTTCTTC,CASSLGIGSGGMNEQFF
TRBD1,TRBV11-2,-,TRBJ1-6,TGTGCCAGCAGCCCAGGGACAGCCAATTCACCCCTCCACTTT,CASSPGTANSPLHF
-,TRBV6-2/TRBV6-3,-,TRBJ1-2,TGTGCCAGCAGTTACGGGAGGAACTATGGCTACACCTTC,CASSYGRNYGYTF
-,TRBV10-1,-,TRBJ1-6,TGCGCCAGCCCGAAACCGACAGGACTTAATTCACCCCTCCACTTT,CASPKPTGLNSPLHF
TRBD1,TRBV5-4,-,TRBJ1-2,TGTGCCAGCAGCTTGAAGGGAACAGGGGTGAACTATGGCTACACCTTC,CASSLKGTGVNYGYTF
-,TRBV6-5,-,TRBJ1-1,TGTGCCAGCAGTCGTGGCAGGAACACTGAAGCTTTCTTT,CASSRGRNTEAFF
-,TRBV10-2,-,TRBJ1-1,TGCGCCAGCAGTACCAGGGCGGGGACTGAAGCTTTCTTT,CASSTRAGTEAFF
-,TRBV19,-,TRBJ1-1,TGTGCCAGTAGGGCCCAGGTAGGGGCGTGGGACACTGAAGCTTTCTTT,CASRAQVGAWDTEAFF
-,TRBV5-1,-,TRBJ1-4,TGCGCCAGCAGCCCCCCTGCAACTAATGAAAAACTGTTTTTT,CASSPPATNEKLFF
-,TRBV19,-,TRBJ1-6,TGTGCCAGTAAGGGGCCAGGGTCACCCCTCCACTTT,CASKGPGSPLHF
-,TRBV11-2,-,TRBJ2-3,TGTGCCAGCAGCTTAGTTCCAGGGGGCACAGATACGCAGTATTTT,CASSLVPGGTDTQYF
TRBD1,TRBV2,-,TRBJ1-4,TGTGCCAGCAGTCAAAGGGACAGGGGAGGTGAAAAACTGTTTTTT,CASSQRDRGGEKLFF
-,TRBV27,-,TRBJ1-4,TGTGCCAGCAGTTTACAGGGAACTAATGAAAAACTGTTTTTT,CASSLQGTNEKLFF
-,TRBV28,-,TRBJ2-7,TGTGCCAGCAAGGCCCAGGGGGGATACTACGAGCAGTACTTC,CASKAQGGYYEQYF